The 9 T cell receptor beta chains below come from one sample, sequenced in a study of tumor-infiltrating lymphocytes in primary liver carcinoma. Joint extraction of RNA and DNA used 20-30 mg of bulk tissue that was unsorted. Synthesis of TCR beta cDNA was carried out from approximately 500 ng total RNA with a constant-region primer. The TCR beta library was amplified through three nested multiplex PCR rounds in a modified ARM-PCR procedure. A C-beta reverse primer was combined with TRBV1-TRBV30 forward primers in the first two PCR rounds, and each round had roughly 11 cycles. A single record per CDR3 protein comes from TCRdb applying MiXCR to the multiplex PCR reads. The table shows about 92,000 distinct CDR3 sequences, with around 68% occurring only once. The sequenced sample was tumor-adjacent normal liver tissue. The origin of the receptors is a man aged 35-49 years with primary liver carcinoma and hepatitis B virus infection.

Concerning this clonotype itself: Mismatch with germline at one junction end may stem from a read error. This CDR3 is CSVLERRGWQETQYF. DNA for the CDR3: TGTAGCGTTCTAGAGAGGAGAGGGTGGCAAGAGACCCAGTACTTC. The gene calls are TRBV29-1 and TRBJ2-5; TRBD2 might be the D (5 bases). The germline V gene has CDR1 SQVTM and CDR2 ANQGSEA. The CDR3 is 15 residues long.

As for this clonotype: At one boundary the junction diverges from the germline segment, which might be a read error. The chain has TRBV19 and TRBJ2-5; D might be TRBD1 (6 bases). This CDR3 is built from 12 residues. The germline V gene encodes CDR1 LNHDA and CDR2 SQIVND (reference sequence). For the CDR3, the DNA is TGTGCCACGTGGGACAACCAGGAGACCCAGTACTTC. Translated: CATWDNQETQYF.

A remark on this clonotype: The junction departs from the called germline gene at one end, perhaps through a read error. The rearrangement uses TRBV4-1 and TRBJ2-2; 9 nucleotides align to TRBD2. Per germline, CDR1 MGHRA and CDR2 YSYEKL. This CDR3 region has 15 residues. Here the CDR3 DNA reads TGCGCCAGCAGCCAGTCTAGCGGGAACACCGGGGAGCTGTGTTTT. Translated: CASSQSSGNTGELCF.

The chain links TRBV11-3 to TRBJ2-1; D is uncertain. The CDR3 loop spans 19 amino acids. V was trimmed by 0 bases and J by 4 bases, leaving 22 bases between them. CDR1 SGHNT and CDR2 YENEEA come from the germline V gene. This CDR3 reads CASSLDQREAFISYNEQFF. In DNA, the CDR3 is TGTGCCAGCAGCTTAGATCAGCGAGAGGCGTTCATCTCATACAATGAGCAGTTCTTC.

As regards this clonotype: An end of the junction differs from the germline gene, which may be a read error. This rearrangement joins TRBV5-4 to TRBJ1-2; 8 nucleotides match TRBD1. Looked up from germline, CDR1 is SGHNT and CDR2 is YYREEE (reference sequence). The CDR3 has 17 residues. CDR3 residues: CASSLARQGRTNYGYTF. CDR3 nucleotide sequence: TGTGCCAGTAGCTTGGCCAGACAGGGGAGAACTAACTATGGCTACACCTTC.

With regard to this clonotype: At one end the junction does not follow the germline gene, possibly because of a read error. The rearrangement links TRBV11-2 to TRBJ2-3; D uncertain. CDR1 SGHAT and CDR2 FQNNGV come from the germline V gene. CDR3 length: 17 residues. Here the CDR3 reads CASNLVSGDPSADTQYF. The CDR3 nucleotides are TGTGCCAGCAACTTAGTTTCCGGCGACCCTAGTGCAGATACGCAGTATTTT.

About this clonotype itself: A read error is possible here, since a much larger clone lies one base away. J is TRBJ2-1 and V is TRBV28, with D perhaps TRBD1 (6 bases). This CDR3 region has 13 residues. The germline gives CDR1 MDHEN, CDR2 SYDVKM. Here the CDR3 reads CVSSPSGAGEQFF. The CDR3 DNA reads as TGTGTCAGCAGTCCTTCAGGGGCCGGGGAGCAGTTCTTC.

The chain recombines TRBV29-1 with TRBJ2-2; the D is unclear. The CDR3 spans 13 residues. Germline lookup yields CDR1 SQVTM and CDR2 ANQGSEA. This CDR3 is CSTWRIYTGELFF. The CDR3 coding sequence is TGCAGTACGTGGCGGATATACACCGGGGAGCTGTTTTTT.

This clonotype is deemed medium-sized. The chain uses TRBV29-1 and TRBJ2-7, with TRBD2 identical over 8 bases. CDR1 and CDR2 from the germline V gene are SQVTM and ANQGSEA. The V segment lost 3 bases and the J segment 4 bases; nucleotides outside the gene matches: 5. The CDR3 loop spans 13 amino acids. The CDR3 region is CSVESGLGYEQYF. The DNA for the CDR3 is TGCAGCGTTGAGTCGGGACTAGGATACGAGCAGTACTTC.